This is a list of T cell receptor beta chains from one sample in a study of T cell responses to AZD1222 COVID-19 vaccine. The data were produced by immunoSEQ multiplex PCR, yet TCRdb's version contains in-frame clones alone and is incomplete. The sample contains around 200,000 clones, 90% to 95% of which appear only once. Sequences were derived from peripheral blood, sampled on day 0 of AZD1222 vaccination. The receptors shown here come from an adult in good health. The CDR3 runs from the conserved cysteine through the conserved F or W. The D gene is left open where the match is weak. Size values are once, few and many counts, or a class for expanded clones, and some rows have none.

v_gene: TRBV6-5; abundance: -; j_gene: TRBJ1-1; d_gene: -; CDR3nt: TGTGCCAGCCTGGACTTTTTCTCCCGTGAAGCTTTCTTT; CDR3aa: CASLDFFSREAFF
v_gene: TRBV5-6; abundance: -; j_gene: TRBJ1-6; d_gene: -; CDR3nt: TGTGCCAGCAGCTTGAGACAGGCTTATTCACCCCTCCACTTT; CDR3aa: CASSLRQAYSPLHF
v_gene: TRBV7-6; abundance: -; j_gene: TRBJ1-1; d_gene: -; CDR3nt: TGTGCCAGCAGCGAGCTTAACAGGGAACGCACTGAAGCTTTCTTT; CDR3aa: CASSELNRERTEAFF
v_gene: TRBV11-3; abundance: -; j_gene: TRBJ1-6; d_gene: -; CDR3nt: TGTGCCAGCAGCTTAAACAGGGATCAGCCCCTCCACTTT; CDR3aa: CASSLNRDQPLHF
v_gene: TRBV7-9; abundance: -; j_gene: TRBJ2-7; d_gene: -; CDR3nt: TGTGCCAGCAGGGGGTTATCCTACGAGCAGTACTTC; CDR3aa: CASRGLSYEQYF
v_gene: TRBV19; abundance: -; j_gene: TRBJ1-1; d_gene: TRBD1; CDR3nt: TGTGCCAGTAGTGGGACAGGGAGGGTCACTGAAGCTTTCTTT; CDR3aa: CASSGTGRVTEAFF
v_gene: TRBV6-5; abundance: -; j_gene: TRBJ1-2; d_gene: TRBD1; CDR3nt: TGTGCCAGCAGCTTACAGGGGCCGGAGCTCTATGGCTACACCTTC; CDR3aa: CASSLQGPELYGYTF
v_gene: TRBV5-1; abundance: -; j_gene: TRBJ2-1; d_gene: -; CDR3nt: TGCGCCAGCAGCTTGTCCGGCGATACCTACAATGAGCAGTTCTTC; CDR3aa: CASSLSGDTYNEQFF
v_gene: TRBV5-5; abundance: -; j_gene: TRBJ2-7; d_gene: -; CDR3nt: TGTGCCAGCAGCCTAGTAAGTCCACCCTACGAGCAGTACTTC; CDR3aa: CASSLVSPPYEQYF
v_gene: TRBV14; abundance: -; j_gene: TRBJ1-2; d_gene: -; CDR3nt: TGTGCCAGCAGCCAAGGGTACTCCTATGGCTACACCTTC; CDR3aa: CASSQGYSYGYTF
v_gene: TRBV18; abundance: once; j_gene: TRBJ2-2; d_gene: -; CDR3nt: TGTGCCAGCTCCCGTTACACCGGGGAGCTGTTTTTT; CDR3aa: CASSRYTGELFF
v_gene: TRBV2; abundance: -; j_gene: TRBJ2-6; d_gene: -; CDR3nt: TGTGCCAGCAGTGTCAGGAACTCTGGGGCCAACGTCCTGACTTTC; CDR3aa: CASSVRNSGANVLTF
v_gene: TRBV6-6; abundance: -; j_gene: TRBJ2-2; d_gene: -; CDR3nt: TGTGCCAGCAGGTGGGGGACCGGGGAGCTGTTTTTT; CDR3aa: CASRWGTGELFF
v_gene: TRBV5-1; abundance: once; j_gene: TRBJ2-1; d_gene: TRBD2; CDR3nt: TGCGCCAGCAGCTTGGAGACTAGCGGGAGCTCCTACAATGAGCAGTTCTTC; CDR3aa: CASSLETSGSSYNEQFF
v_gene: TRBV6-5; abundance: -; j_gene: TRBJ1-3; d_gene: -; CDR3nt: TGTGCCAGCGGGTATGGCGGAAACACCATATATTTT; CDR3aa: CASGYGGNTIYF
v_gene: TRBV5-1; abundance: -; j_gene: TRBJ1-2; d_gene: TRBD1; CDR3nt: TGCGCCAGCAGCGGGGACAGTGGGCGGCTAGGCTACACCTTC; CDR3aa: CASSGDSGRLGYTF
v_gene: TRBV20-1; abundance: -; j_gene: TRBJ2-3; d_gene: TRBD2; CDR3nt: TGCAGTGCTAGTGTTACCGGGACTATCACAGATACGCAGTATTTT; CDR3aa: CSASVTGTITDTQYF
v_gene: TRBV6-5; abundance: -; j_gene: TRBJ2-7; d_gene: -; CDR3nt: TGTGCCAGCAGGGTCGGGGCTAACCTCCACTACGAGCAGTACTTC; CDR3aa: CASRVGANLHYEQYF
v_gene: TRBV27; abundance: -; j_gene: TRBJ1-6; d_gene: TRBD1; CDR3nt: TGTGCCAGCAGCAACAGGGGAGGCAATTCACCCCTCCACTTT; CDR3aa: CASSNRGGNSPLHF
v_gene: TRBV10-1; abundance: -; j_gene: TRBJ1-1; d_gene: TRBD1; CDR3nt: TGCGCCAGCAGTCCGGGGACGGGACAGGGTTTGAGCACTGAAGCTTTCTTT; CDR3aa: CASSPGTGQGLSTEAFF
v_gene: TRBV24-1; abundance: -; j_gene: TRBJ2-3; d_gene: TRBD1; CDR3nt: TGTGCCACCAGTGACGGACAGGGATTAGATACGCAGTATTTT; CDR3aa: CATSDGQGLDTQYF
v_gene: TRBV9; abundance: -; j_gene: TRBJ2-7; d_gene: -; CDR3nt: TGTGCCAGCAGCCCGACCGGGCAGGCCTACGAGCAGTACTTC; CDR3aa: CASSPTGQAYEQYF
v_gene: TRBV11-2; abundance: -; j_gene: TRBJ1-5; d_gene: -; CDR3nt: TGTGCCAGCAGCTTAGGGACACTTGGGCGTCAGCCCCAGCATTTT; CDR3aa: CASSLGTLGRQPQHF
v_gene: TRBV10-1; abundance: -; j_gene: TRBJ2-1; d_gene: -; CDR3nt: TGCGCCAGCAGTGAGTCAGGTTACAATGAGCAGTTCTTC; CDR3aa: CASSESGYNEQFF
v_gene: TRBV6-5; abundance: -; j_gene: TRBJ1-1; d_gene: -; CDR3nt: TGTGCCAGCACCCCTTCGTGGAGGGAAGACACTGAAGCTTTCTTT; CDR3aa: CASTPSWREDTEAFF
v_gene: TRBV9; abundance: -; j_gene: TRBJ1-1; d_gene: TRBD1; CDR3nt: TGTGCCAGCAGCGCGGGACAGGGCAATGAAGCTTTCTTT; CDR3aa: CASSAGQGNEAFF
v_gene: TRBV18; abundance: -; j_gene: TRBJ1-2; d_gene: -; CDR3nt: TGTGCCAGCTCACCAGTTTTGGACTATGGCTACACCTTC; CDR3aa: CASSPVLDYGYTF
v_gene: TRBV7-9; abundance: -; j_gene: TRBJ1-5; d_gene: TRBD1; CDR3nt: TGTGCCAGCAGTATGACAGGGACAAATCAGCCCCAGCATTTT; CDR3aa: CASSMTGTNQPQHF
v_gene: TRBV11-2; abundance: -; j_gene: TRBJ2-7; d_gene: -; CDR3nt: TGTGCCAGCAGCTCCCGAAACGAGCAGTACTTC; CDR3aa: CASSSRNEQYF
v_gene: TRBV6-5; abundance: -; j_gene: TRBJ1-2; d_gene: -; CDR3nt: TGTGCCAGCAGTTCACCGGGAGGCTACACCTTC; CDR3aa: CASSSPGGYTF
v_gene: TRBV6-5; abundance: -; j_gene: TRBJ1-3; d_gene: -; CDR3nt: TGTGCCAGCAGGAGGGGTCGAGCTGGAAACACCATATATTTT; CDR3aa: CASRRGRAGNTIYF
v_gene: TRBV7-9; abundance: -; j_gene: TRBJ1-1; d_gene: -; CDR3nt: TGTGCCAGCAGCTTGGGGGCGCGGGAAGCTTTCTTT; CDR3aa: CASSLGAREAFF
v_gene: TRBV21-1; abundance: -; j_gene: TRBJ2-7; d_gene: -; CDR3nt: TGTGCCAGGGACAGGGGCCCCGCGTTAAACTACGAGCAGTACTTC; CDR3aa: CARDRGPALNYEQYF
v_gene: TRBV20-1; abundance: -; j_gene: TRBJ2-7; d_gene: -; CDR3nt: TGCAGTGCTAGTGTAGGAGGGAGGGGGACCTACGAGCAGTACTTC; CDR3aa: CSASVGGRGTYEQYF
v_gene: TRBV6-5; abundance: -; j_gene: TRBJ1-5; d_gene: TRBD1; CDR3nt: TGTGCCAGCAGGGGGGGACAGGGGGCGATTCAGCCCCAGCATTTT; CDR3aa: CASRGGQGAIQPQHF
v_gene: TRBV5-1; abundance: once; j_gene: TRBJ1-1; d_gene: -; CDR3nt: TGCGCCAGCAGCTTCTCGGCAGGGCAGAACACTGAAGCTTTCTTT; CDR3aa: CASSFSAGQNTEAFF
v_gene: TRBV15; abundance: -; j_gene: TRBJ2-7; d_gene: TRBD2; CDR3nt: TGTGCCACCAAGGGACTAGCGGGAGGAGGGCCCCGGCACGAGCAGTACTTC; CDR3aa: CATKGLAGGGPRHEQYF
v_gene: TRBV7-6; abundance: -; j_gene: TRBJ1-1; d_gene: -; CDR3nt: TGTGCCAGCAGCCTTACGGGCTCGAACACTGAAGCTTTCTTT; CDR3aa: CASSLTGSNTEAFF
v_gene: TRBV18; abundance: -; j_gene: TRBJ2-1; d_gene: -; CDR3nt: TGTGCCAGCTCACCACAGCTGACAGATAGCTATGGTGAGCAGTTCTTC; CDR3aa: CASSPQLTDSYGEQFF
v_gene: TRBV7-9; abundance: -; j_gene: TRBJ2-2; d_gene: TRBD1; CDR3nt: TGTGCCAGCAGCATAAGGACAGGCTCTAGGCCCGGGGAGCTGTTTTTT; CDR3aa: CASSIRTGSRPGELFF
v_gene: TRBV13; abundance: -; j_gene: TRBJ1-2; d_gene: -; CDR3nt: TGTGCCAGCAGCTTAGACAGTGGGTATGGCTACACCTTC; CDR3aa: CASSLDSGYGYTF
v_gene: TRBV11-2; abundance: -; j_gene: TRBJ2-7; d_gene: TRBD1; CDR3nt: TGTGCCAGCAGCTTAGACTGGACAGGCCAGACCTACGAGCAGTACTTC; CDR3aa: CASSLDWTGQTYEQYF
v_gene: TRBV28; abundance: -; j_gene: TRBJ2-2; d_gene: -; CDR3nt: TGTGCCAGCTCCTCGCGGGGTATGAGGTCCGGGGAGCTGTTTTTT; CDR3aa: CASSSRGMRSGELFF
v_gene: TRBV27; abundance: -; j_gene: TRBJ2-7; d_gene: TRBD2; CDR3nt: TGTGCCAGCAGTGCGGGGACGGCGGGAGGTTTGTCCGAGCAGTACTTC; CDR3aa: CASSAGTAGGLSEQYF
v_gene: TRBV5-1; abundance: -; j_gene: TRBJ1-4; d_gene: -; CDR3nt: TGCGCCAGCAGCCGGGTAGACAGTCCCGGCGGGGAAAAACTGTTTTTT; CDR3aa: CASSRVDSPGGEKLFF
v_gene: TRBV5-5; abundance: -; j_gene: TRBJ2-5; d_gene: -; CDR3nt: TGTGCCAGCAGCCCTTGGGAAGGGGTTGGCCAAGAGACCCAGTACTTC; CDR3aa: CASSPWEGVGQETQYF
v_gene: TRBV19; abundance: -; j_gene: TRBJ1-1; d_gene: -; CDR3nt: TGTGCCAGTAGTATCTCAGGTGTCTCTGAAGCTTTCTTT; CDR3aa: CASSISGVSEAFF
v_gene: TRBV3-1/TRBV3-2; abundance: -; j_gene: TRBJ2-7; d_gene: TRBD1; CDR3nt: TGTGCCAGCAGCCGACAGGGAACTTACTACGAGCAGTACTTC; CDR3aa: CASSRQGTYYEQYF
v_gene: TRBV7-8; abundance: -; j_gene: TRBJ1-2; d_gene: -; CDR3nt: TGTGCCAGCAGCTTAAAGGCACACCACACGGGCTATGGCTACACCTTC; CDR3aa: CASSLKAHHTGYGYTF
v_gene: TRBV29-1; abundance: -; j_gene: TRBJ2-7; d_gene: TRBD1; CDR3nt: TGCAGCGTTATCCGACAGGGGACCTACGAGCAGTACTTC; CDR3aa: CSVIRQGTYEQYF